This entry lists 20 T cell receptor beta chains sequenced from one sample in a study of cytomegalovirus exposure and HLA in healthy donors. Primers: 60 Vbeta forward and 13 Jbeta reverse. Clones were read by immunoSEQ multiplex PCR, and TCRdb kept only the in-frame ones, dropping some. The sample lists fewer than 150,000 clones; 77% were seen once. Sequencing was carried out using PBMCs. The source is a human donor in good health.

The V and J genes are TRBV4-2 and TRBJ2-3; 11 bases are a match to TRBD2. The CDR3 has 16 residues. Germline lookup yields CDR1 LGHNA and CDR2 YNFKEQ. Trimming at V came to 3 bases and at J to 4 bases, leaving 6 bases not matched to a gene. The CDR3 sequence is CASSQEVAGGPDTQYF. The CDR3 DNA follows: TGTGCCAGCAGCCAGGAGGTAGCGGGAGGGCCAGATACGCAGTATTTT.

The CDR3: CASSLSGGAKNIQYF. DNA for the CDR3: TGCGCCAGCAGCCTCAGCGGGGGGGCCAAAAACATTCAGTACTTC. This rearrangement joins TRBV5-1 to TRBJ2-4, with 9 nucleotides matching TRBD2. V shed 4 bases, J shed 1 base, and the junction held 3 bases outside the gene matches. The CDR3 runs 15 residues. Germline assignment: CDR1 SGHRS and CDR2 YFSETQ.

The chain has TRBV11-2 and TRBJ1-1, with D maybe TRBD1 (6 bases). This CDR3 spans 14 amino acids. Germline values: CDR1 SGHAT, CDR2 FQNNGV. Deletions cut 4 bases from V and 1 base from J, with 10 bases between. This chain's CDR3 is CASSWGLQNTEAFF. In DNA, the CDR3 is TGTGCCAGCAGCTGGGGGCTCCAGAACACTGAAGCTTTCTTT.

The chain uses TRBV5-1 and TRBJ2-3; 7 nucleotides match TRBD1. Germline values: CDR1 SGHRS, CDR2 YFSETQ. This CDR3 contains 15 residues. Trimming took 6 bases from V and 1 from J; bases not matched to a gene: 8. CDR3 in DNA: TGCGCCAGCACCAGCTCAGGACAGGGCACAGATACGCAGTATTTT. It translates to CASTSSGQGTDTQYF.

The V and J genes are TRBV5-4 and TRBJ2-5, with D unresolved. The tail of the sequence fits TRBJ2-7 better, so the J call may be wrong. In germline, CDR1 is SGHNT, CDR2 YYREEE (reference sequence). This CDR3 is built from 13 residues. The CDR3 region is CASPETFSYEQYF. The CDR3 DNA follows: TGTGCCAGCCCCGAGACATTCTCCTACGAGCAGTACTTC.

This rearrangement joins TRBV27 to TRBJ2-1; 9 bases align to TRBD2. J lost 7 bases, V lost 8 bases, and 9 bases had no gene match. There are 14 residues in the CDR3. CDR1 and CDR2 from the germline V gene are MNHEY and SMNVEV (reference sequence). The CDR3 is CASSPGLAVNEQFF. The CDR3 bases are TGTGCCAGCTCTCCGGGACTAGCTGTTAATGAGCAGTTCTTC.

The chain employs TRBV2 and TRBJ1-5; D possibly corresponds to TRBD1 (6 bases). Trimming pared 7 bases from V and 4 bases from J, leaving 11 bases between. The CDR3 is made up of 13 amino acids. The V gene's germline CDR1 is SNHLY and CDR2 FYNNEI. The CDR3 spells CASIMDSNQPQHF. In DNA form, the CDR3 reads TGTGCCAGCATCATGGACAGTAATCAGCCCCAGCATTTT.

CDR3: CASSLVQKETQYF. The CDR3, as DNA: TGCGCCAGCAGCTTGGTCCAGAAAGAGACCCAGTACTTC. The genes are TRBV5-1 and TRBJ2-5; D remains ambiguous. CDR1 and CDR2 from the germline V gene are SGHRS and YFSETQ. The CDR3 extends over 13 amino acids. Trimming cost V 0 bases and J 3 bases, with 6 bases left between them.

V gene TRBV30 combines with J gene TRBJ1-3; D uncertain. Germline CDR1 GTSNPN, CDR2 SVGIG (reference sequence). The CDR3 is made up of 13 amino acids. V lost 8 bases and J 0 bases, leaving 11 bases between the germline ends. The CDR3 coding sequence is TGTGCCGAGAGTGGCGGCTCTGGAAACACCATATATTTT. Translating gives CAESGGSGNTIYF.

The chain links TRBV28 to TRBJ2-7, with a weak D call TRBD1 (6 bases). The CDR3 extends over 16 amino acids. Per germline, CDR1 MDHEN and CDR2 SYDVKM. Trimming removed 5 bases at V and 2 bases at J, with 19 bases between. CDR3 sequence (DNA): TGTGCCAGCAGTCCCCTCTTTGGCAGGGGTACCTACGAGCAGTACTTC. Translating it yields CASSPLFGRGTYEQYF.

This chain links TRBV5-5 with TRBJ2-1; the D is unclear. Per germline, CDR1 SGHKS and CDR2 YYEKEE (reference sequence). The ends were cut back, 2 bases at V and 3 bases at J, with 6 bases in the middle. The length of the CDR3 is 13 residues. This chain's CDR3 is CASSFTDYNEQFF. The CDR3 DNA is TGTGCCAGCAGCTTCACAGACTACAATGAGCAGTTCTTC.

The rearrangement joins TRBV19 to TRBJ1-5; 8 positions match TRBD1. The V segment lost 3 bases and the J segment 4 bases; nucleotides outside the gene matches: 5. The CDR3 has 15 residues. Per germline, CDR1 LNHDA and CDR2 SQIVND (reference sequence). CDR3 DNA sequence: TGTGCCAGTAGTATTTCCCGACAGGGGAATCAGCCCCAGCATTTT. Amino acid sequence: CASSISRQGNQPQHF.

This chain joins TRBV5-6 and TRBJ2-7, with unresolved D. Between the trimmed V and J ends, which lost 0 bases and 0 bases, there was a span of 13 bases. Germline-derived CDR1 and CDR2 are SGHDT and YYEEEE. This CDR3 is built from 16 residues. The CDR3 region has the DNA TGTGCCAGCAGCTTGGGGGCCTATAGACGCTCCTACGAGCAGTACTTC. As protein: CASSLGAYRRSYEQYF.

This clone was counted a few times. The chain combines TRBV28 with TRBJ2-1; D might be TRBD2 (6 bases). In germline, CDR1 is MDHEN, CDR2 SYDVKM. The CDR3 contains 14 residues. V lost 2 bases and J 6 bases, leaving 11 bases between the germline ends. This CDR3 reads CASSLVGGTNEQFF. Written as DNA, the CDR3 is TGTGCCAGCAGTTTAGTGGGAGGCACCAATGAGCAGTTCTTC.

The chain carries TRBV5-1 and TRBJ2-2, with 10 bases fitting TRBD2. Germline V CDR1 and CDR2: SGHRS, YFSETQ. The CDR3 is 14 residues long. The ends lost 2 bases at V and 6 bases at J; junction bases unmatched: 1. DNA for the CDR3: TGCGCCAGCAGCTTTCTAGCGGGAGCCGGGGAGCTGTTTTTT. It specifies CASSFLAGAGELFF.

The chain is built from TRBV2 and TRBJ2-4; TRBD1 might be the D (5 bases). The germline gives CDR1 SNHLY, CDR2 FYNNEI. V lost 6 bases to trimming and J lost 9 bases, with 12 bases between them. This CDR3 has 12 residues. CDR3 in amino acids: CASRDTYGIQYF. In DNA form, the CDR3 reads TGTGCCAGCAGGGACACGTACGGCATTCAGTACTTC.

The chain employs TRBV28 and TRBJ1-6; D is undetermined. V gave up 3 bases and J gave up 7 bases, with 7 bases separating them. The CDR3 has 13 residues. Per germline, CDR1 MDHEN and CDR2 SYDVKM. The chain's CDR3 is CASSFRQNSPLHF. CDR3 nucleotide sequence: TGTGCCAGCAGTTTTCGCCAGAATTCACCCCTCCACTTT.

Here the CDR3 reads CASSTRDRVRVEQYF. DNA for the CDR3: TGTGCCAGCAGTACCCGGGACAGGGTGCGGGTCGAGCAGTACTTC. The chain has TRBV2 and TRBJ2-7, with TRBD1 matching over 9 bases. Germline trimming cut 5 bases from V and 6 bases from J; bases unmatched to any gene: 11. CDR3 length: 15 amino acids. CDR1 SNHLY and CDR2 FYNNEI come from the germline V gene.

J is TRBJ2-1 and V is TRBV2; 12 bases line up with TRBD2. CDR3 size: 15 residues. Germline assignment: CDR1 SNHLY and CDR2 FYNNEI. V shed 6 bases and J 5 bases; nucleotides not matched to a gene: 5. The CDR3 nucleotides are TGTGCCAGCAGGGCGACTAGCGGGAGAAACAATGAGCAGTTCTTC. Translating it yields CASRATSGRNNEQFF. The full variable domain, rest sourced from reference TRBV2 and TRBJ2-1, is EPEVTQTPSHQVTQMGQEVILRCVPISNHLYFYWYRQILGQKVEFLVSFYNNEISEKSEIFDDQFSVERPDGSNFTLKIRSTKLEDSAMYFCASRATSGRNNEQFFGPGTRLTVL.

DNA of the CDR3: TGCGCCAGCAGCTTGGCGGGACAGGGAAGCAATGAGCAGTTCTTC. It yields the protein CASSLAGQGSNEQFF. The chain uses TRBV5-1 and TRBJ2-1; 9 bases are shared with TRBD1. Germline V gene data show CDR1 as SGHRS and CDR2 as YFSETQ. This CDR3 contains 15 residues. V lost 0 bases and J lost 6; bases outside the gene matches: 4. The full variable domain, in which reference TRBV5-1 and TRBJ2-1 provide the parts outside the CDR3, is KAGVTQTPRYLIKTRGQQVTLSCSPISGHRSVSWYQQTPGQGLQFLFEYFSETQRNKGNFPGRFSGRQFSNSRSEMNVSTLELGDSALYLCASSLAGQGSNEQFFGPGTRLTVL.